The rows below give T cell receptor beta chains drawn from one sample of a study of cytomegalovirus exposure and HLA in healthy donors. The data were produced by immunoSEQ multiplex PCR, yet TCRdb's version contains in-frame clones alone and is incomplete. The sample includes tens of thousands of clones, around 90% of them seen just once. Source material: PBMCs. These receptors were taken from a young woman in good health and CMV-seronegative. Each CDR3 is given with its conserved first and last residue. The D gene is left open where the match is weak. Expanded clones get a size class; other rows say once, few or many, or leave the size out.

NA	NA	TRBJ1-3	TRBV9	TGTGCCAGCAGCGTAGAGACCGGGAACACCATATATTTT	CASSVETGNTIYF
NA	NA	TRBJ1-1	TRBV5-1	TGCGCCAGCAGTTTTATTCCACAGGGTGGGAACACTGAAGCTTTCTTT	CASSFIPQGGNTEAFF
TRBD2	NA	TRBJ2-1	TRBV4-2	TGTGCCAGCAGCCGAACTAGCGGGGACAATGAGCAGTTCTTC	CASSRTSGDNEQFF
NA	NA	TRBJ2-5	TRBV15	TGTGCCACCAGCAGAGGTACACAAGAGACCCAGTACTTC	CATSRGTQETQYF
NA	NA	TRBJ2-2	TRBV11-2	TGTGCCAGCACTCTTACGTGGCCAGGTATCAACACCGGGGAGCTGTTTTTT	CASTLTWPGINTGELFF
NA	NA	TRBJ2-3	TRBV18	TGTGCCAGCTCACCAGAGAACACAGATACGCAGTATTTT	CASSPENTDTQYF
TRBD1	once	TRBJ1-2	TRBV27	TGTGCCAGCTCCTTGGACAGGAATGGCTATGGCTACACCTTC	CASSLDRNGYGYTF
NA	NA	TRBJ2-7	TRBV4-2	TGTGCCAGCAGCCAAGAGGCAGCGACCTACGAGCAGTACTTC	CASSQEAATYEQYF
NA	NA	TRBJ2-4	TRBV5-8	TGTGCCAGCAGCTTGCGGGGGGCCAAAAACATTCAGTACTTC	CASSLRGAKNIQYF
TRBD1	NA	TRBJ1-4	TRBV7-2	TGTGCCAGCAGCTTTATCGACAGGGGGGGCGCGTCTGAAAAACTGTTTTTT	CASSFIDRGGASEKLFF
NA	NA	TRBJ1-2	TRBV5-1	TGCGCCAGCAGCCCGGGAGGGGGTCCCTATGGCTACACCTTC	CASSPGGGPYGYTF
TRBD2	NA	TRBJ2-7	TRBV5-4	TGTGCCAGCAGCTTGAGTCCGGGACTAGGCGACGAGCAGTACTTC	CASSLSPGLGDEQYF
TRBD1	few	TRBJ1-5	TRBV29-1	TGCAGCGTGGAGACAGGGGGCGGTCAGCCCCAGCATTTT	CSVETGGGQPQHF
NA	NA	TRBJ1-6	TRBV6-5	TGTGCCAGCAGTTACTCGATTTTAGGGGATAATTCACCCCTCCACTTT	CASSYSILGDNSPLHF
NA	once	TRBJ1-5	TRBV19	TGTGCCAGTAGGGCGGGATATAGCAATCAGCCCCAGCATTTT	CASRAGYSNQPQHF
NA	NA	TRBJ2-5	TRBV11-2	TGTGCCAGCAGCTTATCCTTCCTCCAAGAGACCCAGTACTTC	CASSLSFLQETQYF
NA	NA	TRBJ1-2	TRBV6-1	TGTGCCAGCATCCCCACAGGAAACTATGGCTACACCTTC	CASIPTGNYGYTF
TRBD1	NA	TRBJ1-2	TRBV19	TGTGCCAGTAGTATCGGACAGGGCGTTGGCGGCTACACCTTC	CASSIGQGVGGYTF
NA	NA	TRBJ2-1	TRBV7-2	TGTGCCAGCACCTTACAGCGCCCCCTGAGCTCCTACAATGAGCAGTTCTTC	CASTLQRPLSSYNEQFF
TRBD2	NA	TRBJ2-7	TRBV7-2	TGTGCCAGCAGTACCGATAGCGGGAGCTCCTACGAGCAGTACTTC	CASSTDSGSSYEQYF
NA	NA	TRBJ2-7	TRBV28	TGTGCCAGCAGTCAACCCGGGACACAGGGTTACGAGCAGTACTTC	CASSQPGTQGYEQYF
TRBD1	NA	TRBJ2-2	TRBV5-1	TGCGCCAGCAGCCCGACAGGGGACACCGGGGAGCTGTTTTTT	CASSPTGDTGELFF
NA	NA	TRBJ2-1	TRBV5-6	TGTGCCAGCAGCTTATCGAGTTCCAATGAGCAGTTCTTC	CASSLSSSNEQFF
TRBD1	NA	TRBJ1-3	TRBV5-4	TGTGCCAGCAGCTGGACAGGGGGCGCGGGAAACACCATATATTTT	CASSWTGGAGNTIYF
TRBD2	once	TRBJ2-2	TRBV10-3	TGTGCCATCGGACCCGGACTAGCGGGAGATGTTGGGACCGGGGAGCTGTTTTTT	CAIGPGLAGDVGTGELFF
TRBD2	NA	TRBJ2-3	TRBV5-1	TGCGCCAGCAGGCGAGCCGGGGGGATGCAAGATACGCAGTATTTT	CASRRAGGMQDTQYF
NA	few	TRBJ2-7	TRBV27	TGTGCCAGCAGTCAAATCAGTCTAGCTTTCTCCTACGAGCAGTACTTC	CASSQISLAFSYEQYF
NA	NA	TRBJ2-1	TRBV5-1	TGCGCCAGCGCTATAGGACAGACCAATGAGCAGTTCTTC	CASAIGQTNEQFF
TRBD2	NA	TRBJ2-6	TRBV5-1	TGCGCCAGCAGCTTACTCACGGGAGGGACTGGGGCCAACGTCCTGACTTTC	CASSLLTGGTGANVLTF
TRBD1	NA	TRBJ2-7	TRBV5-8	TGTGCCAGCAGCTTGGTCTCAGGACAGGGTGCCTACGAGCAGTACTTC	CASSLVSGQGAYEQYF
TRBD2	NA	TRBJ2-2	TRBV9	TGTGCCAGCAGCCCCCGAGCTAGCGGTGGCACCGGGGAGCTGTTTTTT	CASSPRASGGTGELFF
NA	NA	TRBJ1-1	TRBV30	TGTGCCTGGAGTGTACAGAGGAACACTGAAGCTTTCTTT	CAWSVQRNTEAFF
NA	NA	TRBJ2-3	TRBV7-9	TGTGCCAGCAACGACAACACAGATACGCAGTATTTT	CASNDNTDTQYF
NA	NA	TRBJ2-2	TRBV4-1	TGCGCCAGCAGCCAAGATGCGGGGGCGTATGTCGGGGAGCTGTTTTTT	CASSQDAGAYVGELFF
NA	NA	TRBJ2-7	TRBV5-6	TGTGCCAGCAGCTTGGTGTGGGCGGGAAGCTCCTACGAGCAGTACTTC	CASSLVWAGSSYEQYF
TRBD1	NA	TRBJ2-3	TRBV5-5	TGTGCCAGCAGCTCCGATCCGGGACAGGGGGTTAGCACAGATACGCAGTATTTT	CASSSDPGQGVSTDTQYF
NA	NA	TRBJ2-7	TRBV28	TGTGCCAGCAGGCCCGGGACTCCCTACGAGCAGTACTTC	CASRPGTPYEQYF
NA	NA	TRBJ1-1	TRBV2	TGTGCCAGCAGTGTCAGGGGCTCGATGAACACTGAAGCTTTCTTT	CASSVRGSMNTEAFF
NA	medium-sized	TRBJ1-5	TRBV6-4	TGTGCCAGCAGTGTAAATAGCAATCAGCCCCAGCATTTT	CASSVNSNQPQHF
TRBD2	NA	TRBJ2-5	TRBV30	TGTGCCTGGAAGGCGGGGGGGGAGACCCAGTACTTC	CAWKAGGETQYF
TRBD1	NA	TRBJ1-4	TRBV9	TGTGCCAGCAGCCCCGGGGGGAGGACAGGGGCAACTAATGAAAAACTGTTTTTT	CASSPGGRTGATNEKLFF
TRBD1	NA	TRBJ2-7	TRBV19	TGTGCCAGTAGTGCCCCGACAGGGAAGGGCTACGAGCAGTACTTC	CASSAPTGKGYEQYF
NA	once	TRBJ1-4	TRBV10-3	TGTGCCATCCGTCAGTACCAGAATGAAAAACTGTTTTTT	CAIRQYQNEKLFF
NA	NA	TRBJ2-2	TRBV7-9	TGTGCCAGCAGCTTAGTTCCAGGGGACACCGGGGAGCTGTTTTTT	CASSLVPGDTGELFF
TRBD2	once	TRBJ2-1	TRBV5-6	TGTGCCAGCAGCTTAATTACGGGGGGTAGGTCCTACAATGAGCAGTTCTTC	CASSLITGGRSYNEQFF
NA	NA	TRBJ1-2	TRBV6-1	TGTGCCAGCAGTGACCGGGGGGGTATCTATGGCTACACCTTC	CASSDRGGIYGYTF
NA	NA	TRBJ2-2	TRBV6-4	TGTGCCAGCAGTGGGGGGACAAACACCGGGGAGCTGTTTTTT	CASSGGTNTGELFF
NA	NA	TRBJ1-1	TRBV9	TGTGCCAGCAGCGTAGAAGATAGGGGTGAAGCTTTCTTT	CASSVEDRGEAFF
TRBD2	NA	TRBJ2-7	TRBV7-2	TGTGCCAGCAGCTTAGCTCTGACTAGCGGGAGTGGACGCGAGCAGTACTTC	CASSLALTSGSGREQYF
NA	few	TRBJ2-5	TRBV5-1	TGCGCCAGCAGCTTGTTCAGGGGAGAGACCCAGTACTTC	CASSLFRGETQYF
NA	NA	TRBJ2-5	TRBV4-1	TGCGCCAGCAGCCATTCCCCGGGGAGGGGGGGAGAGACCCAGTACTTC	CASSHSPGRGGETQYF
NA	NA	TRBJ1-2	TRBV7-8	TGTGCCAGCAGCTTGCAGGGCTCAAACAAAGCTAACTATGGCTACACCTTC	CASSLQGSNKANYGYTF
NA	once	TRBJ2-6	TRBV6-1	TGTGCCAGCTTGGGGGGTTTCTCTGGGGCCAACGTCCTGACTTTC	CASLGGFSGANVLTF
TRBD1	once	TRBJ1-1	TRBV5-6	TGTGCCAGCAGCCCCGAGGCTCGGACAGGGAGCGTGAGGGCTGAAGCTTTCTTT	CASSPEARTGSVRAEAFF
NA	few	TRBJ2-7	TRBV10-3	TGTGCCATCAGTGGGGGGGTCCTCAACGAGCAGTACTTC	CAISGGVLNEQYF
TRBD1	NA	TRBJ1-3	TRBV28	TGTGCCAGCAGTTTGTTCGACGGACAGGGGATCTCTGGAAACACCATATATTTT	CASSLFDGQGISGNTIYF
TRBD1	NA	TRBJ1-4	TRBV5-1	TGCGCCAGCAGCACGGGACAGGGAGCTAATGAAAAACTGTTTTTT	CASSTGQGANEKLFF